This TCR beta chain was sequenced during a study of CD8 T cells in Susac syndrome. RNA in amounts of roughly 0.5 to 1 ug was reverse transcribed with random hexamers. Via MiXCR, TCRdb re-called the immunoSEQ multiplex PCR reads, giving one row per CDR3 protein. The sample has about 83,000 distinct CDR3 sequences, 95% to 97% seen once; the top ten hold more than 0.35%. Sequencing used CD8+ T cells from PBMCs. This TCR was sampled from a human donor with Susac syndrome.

CDR3 in DNA: TGTGCCAGCAGCCAAGGGGGGGAGGTCGAGACCCAGTACTTC. It yields the protein CASSQGGEVETQYF. The rearrangement joins TRBV3-1 to TRBJ2-5, with a weak D call TRBD2 (6 bases). The ends were cut back, 1 base at V and 5 bases at J, with 11 bases in the middle. This CDR3 has 14 amino acids. Germline CDR1 and CDR2: LGHDT and YNNKEL (reference sequence).